Listed here is a single T cell receptor (beta chain). The source of the sample is a study of T cells in Graves' hyperthyroidism and ophthalmopathy. The TCR beta CDR3 regions underwent amplification using RNA transcripts as the source. HTBI primers were the set used in a first-round RT-PCR of the TCR CDR3. MiXCR, run by TCRdb on the multiplex PCR reads, gives a single entry per CDR3 protein. This table has over 450,000 distinct CDR3 sequences, roughly 17% appearing once. V was pared by 7 bases and J by 6 bases, with 9 bases of the junction left unmatched. The CDR3 covers 14 residues. This clonotype was obtained from a woman younger than 30 with Graves' ophthalmopathy. The sample was blood. The chain couples TRBV12-3 or TRBV12-4 to TRBJ1-5, with 7 nucleotides matching TRBD1. The CDR3 protein is CASTLTGSAQPQHF. CDR3 bases: TGTGCCAGCACCCTGACAGGGTCGGCTCAGCCCCAGCATTTT.